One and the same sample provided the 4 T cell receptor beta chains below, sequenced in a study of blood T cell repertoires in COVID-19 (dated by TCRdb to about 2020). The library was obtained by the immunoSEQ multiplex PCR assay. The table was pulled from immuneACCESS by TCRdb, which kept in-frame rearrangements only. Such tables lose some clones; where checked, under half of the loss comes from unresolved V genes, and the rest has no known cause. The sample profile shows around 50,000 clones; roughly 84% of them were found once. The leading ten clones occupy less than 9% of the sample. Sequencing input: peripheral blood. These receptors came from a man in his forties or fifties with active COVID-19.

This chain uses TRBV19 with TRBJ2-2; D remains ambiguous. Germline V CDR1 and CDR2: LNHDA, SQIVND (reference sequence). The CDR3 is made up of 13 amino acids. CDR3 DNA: TGTTGTGTCCGTGGGCGAAGTGCCGGGGAGCTGTTTTTT. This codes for CCVRGRSAGELFF.

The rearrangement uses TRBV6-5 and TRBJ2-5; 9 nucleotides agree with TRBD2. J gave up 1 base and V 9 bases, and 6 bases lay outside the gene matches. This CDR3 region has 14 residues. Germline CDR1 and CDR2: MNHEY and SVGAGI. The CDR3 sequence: CASIQTSGQETQYF. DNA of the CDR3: TGTGCCAGTATTCAGACTAGCGGCCAAGAGACCCAGTACTTC.

As DNA, the CDR3 is TGTGCCAGCAGTTTCATAAGCGGGGGGGCACCTTCAGATACGCAGTATTTT. Protein: CASSFISGGAPSDTQYF. The V call is TRBV27, the J call TRBJ2-3, with 10 positions matching TRBD2. CDR1 is MNHEY, CDR2 SMNVEV, per germline (reference sequence). The CDR3 has 17 amino acids. Germline trimming cut 3 bases from V and 4 bases from J; bases unmatched to any gene: 10.

The CDR3 here is CASSLVYGGYNEQFF. DNA for the CDR3: TGTGCCAGCAGCTTAGTATACGGCGGCTACAATGAGCAGTTCTTC. This chain links TRBV7-2 with TRBJ2-1; no firm D call. The germline V gene has CDR1 SGHTA and CDR2 FQGNSA. This CDR3 has 15 amino acids. Between the trimmed V and J ends, which lost 1 base and 3 bases, there was a span of 10 bases.